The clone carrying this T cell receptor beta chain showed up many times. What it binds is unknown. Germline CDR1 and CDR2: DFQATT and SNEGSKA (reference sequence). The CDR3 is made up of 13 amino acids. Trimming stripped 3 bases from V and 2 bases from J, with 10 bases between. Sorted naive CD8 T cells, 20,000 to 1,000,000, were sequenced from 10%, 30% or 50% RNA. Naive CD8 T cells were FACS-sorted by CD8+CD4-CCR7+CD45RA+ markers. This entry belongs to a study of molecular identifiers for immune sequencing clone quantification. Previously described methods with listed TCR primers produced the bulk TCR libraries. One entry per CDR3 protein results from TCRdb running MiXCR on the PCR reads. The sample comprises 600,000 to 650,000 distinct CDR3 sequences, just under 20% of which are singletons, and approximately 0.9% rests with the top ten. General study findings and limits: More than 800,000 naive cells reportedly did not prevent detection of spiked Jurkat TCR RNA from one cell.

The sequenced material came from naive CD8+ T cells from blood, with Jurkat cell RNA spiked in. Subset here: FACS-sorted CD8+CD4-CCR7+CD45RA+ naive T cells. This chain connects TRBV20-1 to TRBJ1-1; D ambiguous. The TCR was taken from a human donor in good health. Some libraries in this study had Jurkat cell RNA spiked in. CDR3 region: CSARQWGNTEAFF. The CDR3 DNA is TGCAGTGCTAGGCAATGGGGAAACACTGAAGCTTTCTTT.